This T cell receptor beta chain originates from a study of blood T cell repertoires in COVID-19. Authors' methods: It was from reference gene primer amplification that nucleated cell counts were estimated. Profiling relied on immunoSEQ multiplex PCR, and the TCRdb table lists in-frame clones only, not all of them. For V, J and clone size, that table is used; D and trimming come from the DNA. The repertoire includes 60,000 to 75,000 clones, less than 80% of them detected once, and around a quarter sits in the top ten. Germline CDR1 is MNHEY and CDR2 is SVGAGI. The CDR3 length is 14 residues. V lost 7 bases to trimming and J lost 6 bases; unmatched junction nucleotides: 3.

Sequencing used peripheral blood. The sequence was collected from a man between 60 and 70 years old with active or convalescent COVID-19. J is TRBJ2-2 and V is TRBV6-5; 12 bases fit TRBD2. The CDR3: CASTSGGAPGELFF. The CDR3, as DNA: TGTGCCAGCACTAGCGGGGGGGCCCCCGGGGAGCTGTTTTTT.